This TCR beta chain is from a study of blood T cells in healthy people across ages. Turning to the study itself: Researchers report that template switching captured about one barcoded beta molecule per two T cells.

For the second PCR, which ran for about 7 to 11 cycles, a sample-barcoded 5' primer and a J-beta primer mix were used. TCRdb re-called the 5' RACE reads with MiXCR, one entry per CDR3 protein. The sample records some 930,000 distinct CDR3 sequences, almost 30% being singletons. Points from the study as a whole: Strong correlation linked observed beta diversity and percent naive T cells.

Only a few counts were recorded for this clonotype. The target antigen is unknown. CDR1 is MDHEN and CDR2 is SYDVKM in the germline V gene. CDR3 length: 14 residues. Trimming removed 5 bases at V and 5 bases at J, with 15 bases between. Another study also made use of these data, one on T cells of mothers and their children. That work contributes: Samples came from a few healthy Caucasian mothers and their six children.

The chain joins TRBV28 to TRBJ1-1; D is unresolved. The TCR originated in a woman between 40 and 50 years old in good health. The specimen sequenced was blood. CDR3 DNA sequence: TGTGCCAGCAGTCTCGAGTGGGGAGGGACTGAAGCTTTCTTT. Its translation: CASSLEWGGTEAFF.